Listed below are T cell receptor beta chains from one sample, sequenced in a study of PD-1 blockade in classical Hodgkin lymphoma. Clones were sequenced by immunoSEQ multiplex PCR, and TCRdb holds only the in-frame ones, with some missing. Among about 93,000 clones listed, around 90% were seen once. Sample: peripheral blood mononuclear cells (PBMCs), taken before the second cycle of nivolumab. These receptors originate from a human donor with classical Hodgkin lymphoma. Both conserved end residues are trimmed from each CDR3.

TRBV28,TRBJ1-1,ASSPPGGGGGAF
TRBV19,TRBJ2-6,ASSNSGANVLT
TRBV28,TRBJ1-4,ASRPDRGWEKLF
TRBV10-1,TRBJ2-3,ASSDGLAGGLTDTQY
TRBV6-1,TRBJ2-5,ASSIGTLQETQY
TRBV6-5,TRBJ2-2,ASSYLGGHAGELF
TRBV5-4,TRBJ2-1,ASSSPGWRGGSEQF
TRBV10-3,TRBJ2-7,ASRLAGVNYEQY
TRBV12-5,TRBJ2-7,ASGLGYEQY
TRBV19,TRBJ1-1,ASSIMQGLGNAEAF
TRBV6-6,TRBJ2-6,ASSRGESGANVLT
TRBV29-1,TRBJ2-3,SVEEGGTDTQY
TRBV6-6,TRBJ1-6,ASSYSPGVGSPLH
TRBV9,TRBJ1-1,ASSPRGEAF
TRBV6-1,TRBJ2-7,ASSGSYEQY
TRBV4-1,TRBJ2-1,ASSRDPYEQF
TRBV6-4,TRBJ1-1,ASREQWNTEAF
TRBV27,TRBJ2-1,ASSSGTGREQF
TRBV7-2,TRBJ1-4,ASSLLGGTRAGNEKLF
TRBV19,TRBJ2-6,ASSIVRETGANVLT
TRBV4-2,TRBJ2-4,ASSTQHVAKNIQY
TRBV10-3,TRBJ2-2,ATVPGLAGGGELF
TRBV29-1,TRBJ1-4,SVERGGKLF
TRBV7-8,TRBJ2-7,ASSPGRGAYEQY
TRBV9,TRBJ1-1,ASSVGIGEAF
TRBV2,TRBJ2-5,ASIPLTGSRETQY
TRBV5-1,TRBJ2-2,ASSLAGELF
TRBV7-9,TRBJ2-3,ASASGQNTDTQY
TRBV15,TRBJ2-7,ATSGPGEQY
TRBV2,TRBJ2-3,ASRRTSGSTDTQY
TRBV28,TRBJ2-5,ASSFLTARGQETQY
TRBV5-6,TRBJ2-1,ASSPTRRSGNEQF
TRBV7-7,TRBJ2-7,ASSLAETSGRAGFYEQY
TRBV2,TRBJ1-5,ASTLEGNQPQH
TRBV11-3,TRBJ1-1,ASSLDGQGAGTEAF
TRBV15,TRBJ2-1,ATSSVGTSVYNEQF
TRBV18,TRBJ2-7,ASSELPWNEQY
TRBV28,TRBJ2-7,ASSTVGGPSYEQY
TRBV19,TRBJ2-5,ASSMPPSETQY
TRBV6-4,TRBJ2-2,ASSENWAAGELF
TRBV9,TRBJ2-3,ASSVESLGPDTQY
TRBV5-6,TRBJ2-7,ASSFGGSYEQY
TRBV29-1,TRBJ2-2,SVVVALGELF
TRBV11-2,TRBJ1-5,ASSPPGDRERNQPQH
TRBV28,TRBJ2-7,ASSLLLYEQY
TRBV5-4,TRBJ1-1,ASSPRRDSMNTEAF
TRBV28,TRBJ2-1,ASSLWDTGVAEQF
TRBV28,TRBJ2-7,ASSEAVRSYEQY
TRBV18,TRBJ1-1,ASSPRQGMNTEAF
TRBV9,TRBJ1-4,ASSVADEKLF
TRBV6-5,TRBJ1-1,ASSFASYRGSEAF